This T cell receptor beta chain came from a study of human T cells and chemical hapten exposure. At the level of the study: Minor volume differences among pooled libraries chiefly drove per-sample TCR yield variation.

Time point reported: healthy volunteer bleed at 6 weeks. Someone pulled total RNA out of unfractionated whole blood. Study-wide results and limits: Sensitization with DPC brought no change to TCRs above 1 in 1000 in frequency.

On this clonotype: Its specificity is not known.

In the authors' methods: Counting gave a median of about 89,000 TCRs per sample, with values ranging from about 20,000 to 750,000. One entry per CDR3 protein results from TCRdb running MiXCR on the RACE reads. Clone size and V and J calls follow TCRdb, not the original study. This sample has fewer than 85,000 distinct CDR3 sequences; about 9% occur once, and the top ten carry under 2%. The CDR3 sequence is 17 residues long. The germline gives CDR1 ENHRY, CDR2 SYGVKD. With 0 bases removed from V and 4 bases from J, the gap between germline ends came to 18 bases. The chain carries TRBV10-3 and TRBJ2-5; no reliable D call. The TCR was taken from a male donor in good health. Some clones in this sample may be carry-over from other donors' samples. The material sequenced was whole blood. The CDR3 spells CAISESGLTTISETQYF. In DNA form, the CDR3 reads TGTGCCATCAGTGAGTCTGGCCTCACTACCATTTCAGAGACCCAGTACTTC.